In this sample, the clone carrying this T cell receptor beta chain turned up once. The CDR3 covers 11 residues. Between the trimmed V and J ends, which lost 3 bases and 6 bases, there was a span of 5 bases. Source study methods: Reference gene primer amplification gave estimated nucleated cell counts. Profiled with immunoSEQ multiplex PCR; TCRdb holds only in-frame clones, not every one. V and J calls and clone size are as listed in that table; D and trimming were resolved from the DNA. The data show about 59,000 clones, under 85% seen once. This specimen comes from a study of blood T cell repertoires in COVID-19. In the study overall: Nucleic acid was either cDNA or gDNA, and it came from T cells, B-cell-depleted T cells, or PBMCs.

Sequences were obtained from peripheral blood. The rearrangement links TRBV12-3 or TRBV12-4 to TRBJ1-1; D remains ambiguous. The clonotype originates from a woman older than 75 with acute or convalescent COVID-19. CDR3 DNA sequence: TGTGCCAGCAGTTTTTCTTCTGAAGCTTTCTTT. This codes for CASSFSSEAFF.